The next 9 T cell receptor beta chains were all read from a single sample in a study of neurological immune-mediated disorders. Each CDR3 protein is one row after TCRdb ran MiXCR on the 5' RACE reads. The table shows about 120,000 distinct CDR3 sequences, with roughly 3.2% occurring only once. Sequencing was performed on PBMCs. These receptors were obtained from a woman aged 25 to 39 with multiple sclerosis.

This clonotype appeared many times. The chain combines TRBV7-2 with TRBJ2-3, with 8 bases lining up with TRBD2. With V trimmed by 6 bases and J by 4 bases, 9 bases remained unmatched. Germline V CDR1 and CDR2: SGHTA, FQGNSA. The CDR3 spans 15 residues. The DNA of the CDR3 is TGTGCCAGCAGTTTTGGCGGGGGGAGCGCAGATACGCAGTATTTT. Protein product: CASSFGGGSADTQYF.

This clonotype occurred many times. This chain links TRBV15 with TRBJ2-3; D gene ambiguous. Looked up from germline, CDR1 is LNHNV and CDR2 is YYDKDF (reference sequence). The length of the CDR3 is 17 residues. V lost 0 bases and J lost 4, with 17 bases in between. CDR3 sequence (DNA): TGTGCCACCAGCAGAGAACCGGCCGCTACCCCAGCAGATACGCAGTATTTT. Amino acid sequence: CATSREPAATPADTQYF.

This clonotype was detected many times. This chain links TRBV7-2 with TRBJ2-4; D may be TRBD2 (5 bases). The V gene's germline CDR1 is SGHTA and CDR2 FQGNSA. Trimming removed 4 bases at V and 4 bases at J, with 14 bases between. There are 15 residues in the CDR3. CDR3 amino acids: CASSSPGERKNIQYF. As DNA, the CDR3 is TGTGCCAGCAGCTCCCCCGGAGAGCGGAAAAACATTCAGTACTTC. Based on the CDR3 plus reference TRBV7-2 and TRBJ2-4, the full variable domain is GAGVSQSPSNKVTEKGKDVELRCDPISGHTALYWYRQSLGQGLEFLIYFQGNSAPDKSGLPSDRFSAERTGGSVSTLTIQRTQQEDSAVYLCASSSPGERKNIQYFGAGTRLSVL.

The table lists this clonotype with many counts. The genes are TRBV6-5 and TRBJ1-4; D remains ambiguous. The germline V gene encodes CDR1 MNHEY and CDR2 SVGAGI. The CDR3 is 14 amino acids. V shed 6 bases and J shed 0 bases, with 8 bases lying between them. CDR3 loop: CASRQDATNEKLFF. CDR3 sequence (DNA): TGTGCCAGCAGACAAGACGCAACTAATGAAAAACTGTTTTTT.

This clonotype was seen many times. This chain connects TRBV15 to TRBJ2-7; maybe TRBD2 (5 bases). Germline-derived CDR1 and CDR2 are LNHNV and YYDKDF (reference sequence). The length of the CDR3 is 15 residues. V lost 0 bases and J lost 3, with 12 bases in between. The CDR3 DNA reads as TGTGCCACCAGCAGAGAAAGTCGGGGTGACTACGAGCAGTACTTC. Translated: CATSRESRGDYEQYF.

This clonotype was seen repeatedly, ten times or more. The rearrangement links TRBV5-1 to TRBJ2-6; no clear D. CDR1 and CDR2 (germline): SGHRS, YFSETQ. V dropped 0 bases and J dropped 0 bases, with 10 bases sitting between them. This CDR3 is built from 17 residues. In DNA form, the CDR3 reads TGCGCCAGCAGCTTGGAGCCGATTCACTCTGGGGCCAACGTCCTGACTTTC. As protein: CASSLEPIHSGANVLTF.

This clonotype occurred a few times. The chain carries TRBV12-3 or TRBV12-4 and TRBJ2-6; D perhaps matches TRBD2 (5 bases). V dropped 8 bases and J dropped 1 base, with 12 bases sitting between them. The CDR3 sequence is 15 residues long. The CDR3 sequence: CASGRRLSGANVLTF. The CDR3 coding sequence is TGTGCCAGCGGGAGAAGGCTTTCTGGGGCCAACGTCCTGACTTTC.

This clonotype was observed at least ten times. The chain links TRBV20-1 to TRBJ1-4; tentatively, D is TRBD1 (5 bases). This CDR3 is built from 13 residues. Trimming took 3 bases from V and 7 from J, leaving 12 bases between them. Per germline, CDR1 DFQATT and CDR2 SNEGSKA (reference sequence). CDR3 loop: CSARGPDLEKLFF. DNA for the CDR3: TGCAGTGCTAGGGGGCCCGACCTTGAAAAACTGTTTTTT.

This clonotype was found many times. The chain is built from TRBV20-1 and TRBJ2-7; D unclear. CDR1 and CDR2 (germline): DFQATT, SNEGSKA (reference sequence). The CDR3 length is 13 residues. Deletions cut 3 bases from V and 0 bases from J, with 9 bases between. As DNA, the CDR3 is TGCAGTGCTAGGGAAGGTTCCTCCTACGAGCAGTACTTC. Translated: CSAREGSSYEQYF.